The subject of this entry is one T cell receptor beta chain. Its antigen remains unidentified. The sample originates from a study of OX40 agonist ivuxolimab in advanced cancers. Study summary: Ivuxolimab was delivered to patients intravenously every 2 weeks at doses spanning 0.01 to 10 mg/kg. One hepatocellular carcinoma and two cutaneous melanoma patients partially responded. Study-wide results and limits: Researchers did not determine the expanded peripheral T cells' antigen specificity. CD4+ T cells averaged fewer expanded clones than CD8+ T cells.

Unmatched junction bases numbered 5, after V lost 8 bases and J lost 7 bases. The CDR3 covers 13 residues. Germline-derived CDR1 and CDR2 are MNHEY and SVGAGI. This table comes from immunoSEQ multiplex PCR, and its TCRdb copy is limited to in-frame clones, with some not included. The table shows tens of thousands of clones, with about 86% occurring only once. This chain uses TRBV6-5 with TRBJ1-6, with 7 bases aligning to TRBD1. The sequence derives from an adult with an advanced solid tumor such as melanoma, head and neck, liver or kidney cancer. Here the sequenced sample was CD4+ or CD8+ T cells sorted from blood, taken in a trial of the OX40 agonist ivuxolimab. For the CDR3, the DNA is TGTGCCAGCCAGGGGACAGACAATTCACCCCTCCACTTT. This encodes CASQGTDNSPLHF.